The entry that follows covers one T cell receptor beta chain sequence. The antigen is unknown. Researchers attached unique molecular identifiers to individual cDNA molecules. TCRdb re-analysed the 5' RACE reads in MiXCR, keeping a single row per CDR3 protein. The table has some 57,000 distinct CDR3 sequences, around 12% seen once. These data are taken from a study of early T cells in non-severe SARS-CoV-2 infection. Study details: Bulk RNA isolated from unsorted whole blood underwent sequencing; chains were not paired. Study-level points and caveats: Sequences matched to VDJdb favored anti-spike CD8 responses, while private and CD4 specificities were missed.

V lost 2 bases and J 7 bases, leaving 12 bases between the germline ends. Germline values: CDR1 KGHSH, CDR2 LQKENI. CDR3 size: 14 residues. The sequencing input was whole blood. The source is an adult who was a healthcare worker with PCR-confirmed SARS-CoV-2 infection or an uninfected control (not recorded which). The rearrangement joins TRBV18 to TRBJ2-1; D might be TRBD1 or TRBD2, each matching 6 bases. CDR3 amino acids: CASSPTGADNEQFF. Here the CDR3 DNA reads TGTGCCAGCTCACCAACGGGGGCGGATAATGAGCAGTTCTTC.